One TCR beta chain is described in this entry. Its antigen is undetermined. The data are from a study of cytomegalovirus exposure and HLA in healthy donors. Whole-study findings and limits: In a later analysis, TCR beta V- and J-gene trimming showed a link to a missense DCLRE1C variant. A cluster of highly shared sequence variants was likely a sequencing artifact. It was reportedly the case that the classifier diagnosed cytomegalovirus status with high specificity and sensitivity. As a later analysis revealed, the rate of TCR association differed by HLA locus, with DRB1 most and HLA-C fewest.

13 Jbeta primers and 60 Vbeta primers were used for the PCR. TCRdb's table, derived via immunoSEQ multiplex PCR, lists solely in-frame clones and lacks some. The top ten clones hold approximately 4.2% of a sample with about 130,000 clones, 65% to 80% of them seen once. Trimming cost V 5 bases and J 3 bases; bases outside gene matches: 9. CDR1 and CDR2 from the germline V gene are LNHDA and SQIVND (reference sequence). The CDR3 covers 16 residues. This sequence joins TRBV19 and TRBJ2-1; TRBD2 agrees at 8 bases. Sequencing was performed on PBMCs. The receptor's source is a male donor in good health and CMV-seropositive. The CDR3 region is CASSLRGLADYNEQFF. The DNA for the CDR3 is TGTGCCAGTAGTTTACGAGGACTAGCAGACTACAATGAGCAGTTCTTC.